These 22 T cell receptor beta chains were all obtained from the same sample, sequenced in a study of blood T cell repertoires in COVID-19 (dated by TCRdb to 2018 to 2020). Preparation of the library involved the immunoSEQ multiplex PCR assay. The immuneACCESS repertoire file appears here via TCRdb, limited to in-frame rearrangements. These files lack a portion of the clones; in checked studies, under half of the deficit traces to unresolved V genes, and the cause of the others is not known. The sample table shows about 80,000 clones, and approximately 76% are seen once. 16% of the sample is in the top ten clones. The sequencing input was peripheral blood. The receptors derive from a man between 65 and 85 years old with active or convalescent COVID-19.

Only a few counts were recorded for this clone. The V gene is TRBV28, the J gene TRBJ2-3; D is unresolved. Between the trimmed V and J ends, which lost 8 bases and 3 bases, there was a span of 6 bases. The germline CDR1 and CDR2 sequences are MDHEN and SYDVKM. The CDR3 runs 11 residues. This chain's CDR3 is CASHTTDTQYF. The CDR3 coding sequence is TGTGCCAGCCATACAACAGATACGCAGTATTTT.

This chain links TRBV5-6 with TRBJ1-2; TRBD1 aligns across 9 bases. V dropped 4 bases and J dropped 4; count of bases not matched to a gene: 11. This CDR3 contains 16 residues. The V gene's germline CDR1 is SGHDT and CDR2 YYEEEE. This CDR3 reads CASSPSGTGIGYGYTF. For the CDR3, the DNA is TGTGCCAGCAGCCCTTCCGGGACAGGGATAGGCTATGGCTACACCTTC.

The chain recombines TRBV10-3 with TRBJ2-3, with 7 positions matching TRBD1. The ends lost 3 bases at V and 2 bases at J; junction bases unmatched: 14. Looked up from germline, CDR1 is ENHRY and CDR2 is SYGVKD. There are 18 residues in the CDR3. CDR3 residues: CAISEAPDRTKDTDTQYF. In nucleotides, the CDR3 is TGTGCCATCAGTGAAGCCCCGGACAGGACAAAAGACACAGATACGCAGTATTTT.

The rearrangement links TRBV28 to TRBJ1-4, with 7 positions matching TRBD1. There are 16 residues in the CDR3. CDR1 is MDHEN, CDR2 SYDVKM, per germline. The junction had 9 bases not matched to a gene; V was cut back by 5 bases and J by 3 bases. The CDR3 spells CASSRQGSESNEKLFF. The CDR3, as DNA: TGTGCCAGCAGTCGACAGGGTTCGGAATCTAATGAAAAACTGTTTTTT.

The chain has TRBV6-6 and TRBJ2-1; 8 bases match TRBD2. There are 16 residues in the CDR3. With 1 base clipped from V and 8 bases from J, the junction kept 10 bases outside the gene matches. From germline, CDR1 is MNHNY and CDR2 SVGAGI (reference sequence). CDR3 residues: CASSYLPSGGFDEQFF. The CDR3 bases are TGTGCCAGCAGTTACTTGCCCAGCGGGGGTTTCGATGAGCAGTTCTTC.

The chain is built from TRBV28 and TRBJ2-5, with D maybe TRBD2 (5 bases). The germline V gene has CDR1 MDHEN and CDR2 SYDVKM. The CDR3 is made up of 10 amino acids. The V end lost 5 bases, the J end lost 7 bases, and 5 bases lay between the germline ends. In nucleotides, the CDR3 is TGTGCCAGCAGTCGGGGGACCCAGTACTTC. Translating it yields CASSRGTQYF.

This sequence joins TRBV28 and TRBJ1-1; no reliable D call. Germline-derived CDR1 and CDR2 are MDHEN and SYDVKM. The CDR3 covers 13 residues. V was pared by 5 bases and J by 6 bases, with 13 bases between. The CDR3: CASSPGGRPEAFF. CDR3 bases: TGTGCCAGCAGTCCTGGAGGACGCCCTGAAGCTTTCTTT. Looking up the rest from reference TRBV28 and TRBJ1-1 gives the full variable domain: DVKVTQSSRYLVKRTGEKVFLECVQDMDHENMFWYRQDPGLGLRLIYFSYDVKMKEKGDIPEGYSVSREKKERFSLILESASTNQTSMYLCASSPGGRPEAFFGQGTRLTVV.

The chain links TRBV7-9 to TRBJ1-5, with D possibly matching TRBD1 (6 bases). V shed 1 base and J shed 5 bases, with 18 bases lying between them. In germline, CDR1 is SEHNR, CDR2 FQNEAQ (reference sequence). The CDR3 is 17 amino acids. CDR3 loop: CASSLGGPGVVDQPQHF. The CDR3 DNA reads TGTGCCAGCAGCTTAGGAGGACCAGGGGTGGTAGATCAGCCCCAGCATTTT.

The gene calls are TRBV7-9 and TRBJ2-1; D is unclear. V was pared by 5 bases and J by 6 bases, with 8 bases between. The CDR3 covers 12 residues. CDR1 is SEHNR, CDR2 FQNEAQ, per germline (reference sequence). In DNA form, the CDR3 reads TGTGCCAGCAGCAAAGGAGTCAATGAGCAGTTCTTC. Translation gives CASSKGVNEQFF.

This clone was counted a few times. The V and J genes are TRBV4-1 and TRBJ2-4; D possibly corresponds to TRBD1 (6 bases). This CDR3 contains 14 residues. The germline V and J ends were trimmed by 4 bases and 8 bases, with 15 bases remaining between them. In germline, CDR1 is MGHRA, CDR2 YSYEKL. CDR3 residues: CASSPRQVLDIQYF. CDR3 bases: TGCGCCAGCAGCCCCAGACAGGTATTAGACATTCAGTACTTC.

This clone was counted between two and nine times. V is TRBV2 and J is TRBJ2-5; D call uncertain. The V gene's germline CDR1 is SNHLY and CDR2 FYNNEI. This CDR3 comprises 13 residues. The ends were cut back, 8 bases at V and 5 bases at J, with 15 bases in the middle. CDR3 region: CASLLNRRETQYF. As DNA, the CDR3 is TGTGCCAGCCTTCTCAACAGACGCGAGACCCAGTACTTC.

The genes are TRBV24-1 and TRBJ2-5; D remains ambiguous. Germline CDR1 reads KGHDR; CDR2 reads SFDVKD. The V end lost 2 bases, the J end lost 5 bases, and 11 bases lay between the germline ends. There are 14 residues in the CDR3. CDR3 nucleotides: TGTGCCACCAGTGATTCGGCGGCATACGAGACCCAGTACTTC. Translation gives CATSDSAAYETQYF.

V usage is TRBV28 and J usage is TRBJ1-2; a possible D gene is TRBD1 (6 bases). CDR1 and CDR2 from the germline V gene are MDHEN and SYDVKM. The germline V and J ends were trimmed by 10 bases and 6 bases, with 27 bases remaining between them. This CDR3 has 16 residues. The CDR3 DNA is TGTGCCACCCCCCGGGGCCGGGCAGGGGACGGAGATGGCTACACCTTC. Translating gives CATPRGRAGDGDGYTF.

J is TRBJ1-1 and V is TRBV5-8; possibly TRBD1 for D (5 bases). V shed 4 bases and J shed 1 base, with 11 bases lying between them. The CDR3 spans 14 residues. The germline CDR1 and CDR2 sequences are SGHTS and YDEGEE. The CDR3 region has the DNA TGTGCCAGCAGCCCGGGACTACGGAACACTGAAGCTTTCTTT. Amino acid sequence: CASSPGLRNTEAFF. The full variable domain, with the rest looked up from reference TRBV5-8 and TRBJ1-1, is EAGVTQSPTHLIKTRGQQATLRCSPISGHTSVYWYQQALGLGLQFLLWYDEGEERNRGNFPPRFSGRQFPNYSSELNVNALELEDSALYLCASSPGLRNTEAFFGQGTRLTVV.

The gene calls are TRBV15 and TRBJ1-4, with 8 bases matching TRBD1. The germline V gene has CDR1 LNHNV and CDR2 YYDKDF (reference sequence). This CDR3 is 16 amino acids long. Trimming removed 2 bases from V and 7 bases from J; junction bases left unmatched: 9. The CDR3 region is CATSRSWTGSGEKLFF. As DNA, the CDR3 is TGTGCCACCAGCAGATCCTGGACAGGGTCAGGTGAAAAACTGTTTTTT.

The chain's CDR3 is CASSKNFLAGRNYGYTF. The CDR3 DNA follows: TGTGCCAGCAGCAAAAATTTCCTGGCGGGTCGTAACTATGGCTACACCTTC. This chain uses TRBV21-1 with TRBJ1-2. TRBV21-1 is described as a pseudogene. The CDR3 has 17 amino acids.

This clone was counted once. The chain has TRBV5-1 and TRBJ2-7; D not resolved. Trimming cost V 0 bases and J 0 bases, with 4 bases left between them. From germline, CDR1 is SGHRS and CDR2 YFSETQ. This CDR3 contains 13 residues. The DNA of the CDR3 is TGCGCCAGCAGCTTGGGTAACTCCTACGAGCAGTACTTC. This encodes CASSLGNSYEQYF.

Written as DNA, the CDR3 is TGTGCCAGCAGCCCTCCCGCCAGAGGCTACACCTTC. Its protein is CASSPPARGYTF. The V and J genes are TRBV5-4 and TRBJ1-2; D call uncertain. CDR1 and CDR2 from the germline V gene are SGHNT and YYREEE (reference sequence). Trimming left V 4 bases short and J 8 bases short, with 12 bases between. CDR3 length: 12 amino acids.

The rearrangement uses TRBV30 and TRBJ1-5, with D hard to call. The V end was cut by 3 bases, the J end by 5 bases, with 11 bases between. The CDR3 spans 13 residues. Germline V gene lookup returns CDR1 GTSNPN and CDR2 SVGIG (reference sequence). CDR3: CAWSSARDQPQHF. CDR3 DNA: TGTGCCTGGAGCTCCGCCCGGGATCAGCCCCAGCATTTT.

The CDR3 DNA reads TGTGCCAGTAGTACCCCTTTCGGGCTAGCGGAAGAGACCCAGTACTTC. This codes for CASSTPFGLAEETQYF. The V gene is TRBV19, the J gene TRBJ2-5, with TRBD2 identical over 7 bases. This CDR3 has 16 residues. V was pared by 4 bases and J by 3 bases, with 11 bases of the junction left unmatched. In germline, CDR1 is LNHDA, CDR2 SQIVND (reference sequence).

The V call is TRBV4-1, the J call TRBJ2-2; possibly TRBD1 for D (6 bases). The CDR3 runs 16 residues. Trimming took off 4 bases at V and 1 base at J, with 13 bases between the two ends. Germline V gives CDR1 MGHRA, CDR2 YSYEKL. CDR3 protein: CASSLWLQGNTGELFF. In DNA form, the CDR3 reads TGCGCCAGCAGCCTTTGGTTACAGGGGAACACCGGGGAGCTGTTTTTT.

This clone was observed a few times. This rearrangement joins TRBV7-9 to TRBJ1-4; D remains unclear. The CDR3 length is 14 residues. Per germline, CDR1 SEHNR and CDR2 FQNEAQ (reference sequence). Trimming removed 4 bases from V and 1 base from J, with 7 bases in between. CDR3 amino acids: CASSSQETNEKLFF. CDR3 coding DNA: TGTGCCAGCAGCTCCCAGGAAACTAATGAAAAACTGTTTTTT.